The clone carrying this TCR beta chain appeared a few times. The target antigen is unknown. This entry comes from a study of T-cell reconstitution after alpha-beta-depleted transplantation in children. The V and J ends lost 5 bases and 8 bases respectively, with 16 bases between them. CDR3 length equals 13 residues. Study findings and constraints: Several hundred graft clones that had expanded were reportedly the source of alpha-beta T cells about two months after transplant. One year after transplant, T-cell counts and diversity came mostly from newly produced T cells.

During its preparation, the TCRbeta library received unique molecular identifiers. One entry per CDR3 protein, called by TCRdb with MiXCR from the PCR reads. The sample consists of about 250,000 distinct CDR3 sequences, around 25% of them appearing once. The sample was PBMCs, mostly from graft donor cells, taken 360 days after TCRalphabeta/CD19-depleted stem cell transplant. The chain employs TRBV12-3 or TRBV12-4 and TRBJ2-7; D is possibly TRBD1 (6 bases). This receptor was identified in a female patient aged 2 to 10 who had a stem cell transplant for congenital amegakaryocytic thrombocytopenia, so the T cells may come from the graft donor. DNA of the CDR3: TGTGCCAGCAGTCGGACAGCGGCCCATCAGCAGTACTTC. Translating it yields CASSRTAAHQQYF.